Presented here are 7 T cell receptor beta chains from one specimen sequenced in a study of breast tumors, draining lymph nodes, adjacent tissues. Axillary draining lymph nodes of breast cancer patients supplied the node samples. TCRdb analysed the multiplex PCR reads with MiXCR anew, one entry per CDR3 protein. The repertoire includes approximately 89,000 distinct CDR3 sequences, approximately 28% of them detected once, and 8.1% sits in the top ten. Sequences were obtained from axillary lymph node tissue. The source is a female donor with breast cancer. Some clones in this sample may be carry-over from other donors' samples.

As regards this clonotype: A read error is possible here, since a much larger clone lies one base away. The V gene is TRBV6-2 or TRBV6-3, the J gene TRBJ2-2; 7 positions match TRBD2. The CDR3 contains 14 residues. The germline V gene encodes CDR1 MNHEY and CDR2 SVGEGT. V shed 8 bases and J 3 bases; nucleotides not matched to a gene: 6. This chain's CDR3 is CASGGAGYTGELFF. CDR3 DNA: TGTGCCAGCGGCGGAGCGGGATACACCGGGGAGCTGTTTTTT.

Here the CDR3 reads CASREPGEGQPQHF. The DNA for the CDR3 is TGTGCCAGCAGGGAACCAGGGGAAGGACAGCCCCAGCATTTT. The chain recombines TRBV6-6 with TRBJ1-5; a possible D gene is TRBD1 (6 bases). Germline V lookup: CDR1 MNHNY, CDR2 SVGAGI (reference sequence). The CDR3 contains 14 residues. Trimming cost V 6 bases and J 7 bases, with 16 bases left between them.

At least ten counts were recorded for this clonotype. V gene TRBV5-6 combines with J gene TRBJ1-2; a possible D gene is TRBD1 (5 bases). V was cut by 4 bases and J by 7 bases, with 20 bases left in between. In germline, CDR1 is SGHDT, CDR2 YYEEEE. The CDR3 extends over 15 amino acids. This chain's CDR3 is CASSLGPLTSCGYTF. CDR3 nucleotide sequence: TGTGCCAGCAGCCTGGGACCGTTGACGAGCTGTGGCTACACCTTC.

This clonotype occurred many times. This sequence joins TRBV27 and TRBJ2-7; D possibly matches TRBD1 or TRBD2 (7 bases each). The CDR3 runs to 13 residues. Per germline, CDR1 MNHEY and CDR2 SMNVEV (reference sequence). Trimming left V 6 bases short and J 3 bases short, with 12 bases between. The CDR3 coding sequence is TGTGCCAGCAGCCCAGGGGGGGGCTACGAGCAGTACTTC. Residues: CASSPGGGYEQYF.

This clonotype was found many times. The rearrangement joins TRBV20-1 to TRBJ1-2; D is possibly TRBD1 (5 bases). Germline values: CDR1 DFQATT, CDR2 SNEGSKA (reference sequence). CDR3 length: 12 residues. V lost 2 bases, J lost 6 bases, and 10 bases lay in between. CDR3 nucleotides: TGCAGTGCTAGACTCGACAGCAATGGCTACACCTTC. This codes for CSARLDSNGYTF.

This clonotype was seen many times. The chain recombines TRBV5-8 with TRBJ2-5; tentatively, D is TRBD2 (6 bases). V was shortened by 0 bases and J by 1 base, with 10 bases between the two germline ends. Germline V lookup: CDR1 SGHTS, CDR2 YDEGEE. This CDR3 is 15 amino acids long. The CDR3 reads CASSLDRGTQETQYF. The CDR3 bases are TGTGCCAGCAGCTTGGATCGGGGGACCCAAGAGACCCAGTACTTC.

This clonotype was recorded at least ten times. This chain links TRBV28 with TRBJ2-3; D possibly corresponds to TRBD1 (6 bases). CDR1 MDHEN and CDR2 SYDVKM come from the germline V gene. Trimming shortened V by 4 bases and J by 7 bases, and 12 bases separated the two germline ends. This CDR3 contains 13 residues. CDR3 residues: CASSSDSLHTQYF. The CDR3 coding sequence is TGTGCCAGCAGTTCGGACAGCCTACATACGCAGTATTTT.